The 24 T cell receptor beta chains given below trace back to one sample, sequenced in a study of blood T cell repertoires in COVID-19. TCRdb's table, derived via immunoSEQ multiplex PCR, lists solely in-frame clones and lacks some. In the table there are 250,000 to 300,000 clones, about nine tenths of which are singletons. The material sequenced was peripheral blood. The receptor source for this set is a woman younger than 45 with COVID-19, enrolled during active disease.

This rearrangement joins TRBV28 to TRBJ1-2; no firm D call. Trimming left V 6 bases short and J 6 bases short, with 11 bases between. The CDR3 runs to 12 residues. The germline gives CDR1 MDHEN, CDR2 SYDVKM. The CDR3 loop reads CASRKNSDGYTF. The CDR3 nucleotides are TGTGCCAGCAGGAAGAACAGTGATGGCTACACCTTC.

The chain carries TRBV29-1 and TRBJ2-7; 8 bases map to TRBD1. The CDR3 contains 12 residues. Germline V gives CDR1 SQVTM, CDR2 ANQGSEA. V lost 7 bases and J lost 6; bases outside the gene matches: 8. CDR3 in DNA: TGCAGCGCATTGACAGGGGCGACCGAGCAGTACTTC. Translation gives CSALTGATEQYF.

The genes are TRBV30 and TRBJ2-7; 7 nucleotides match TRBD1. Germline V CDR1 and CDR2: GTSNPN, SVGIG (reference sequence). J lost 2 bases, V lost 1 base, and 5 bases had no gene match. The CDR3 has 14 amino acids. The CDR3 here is CAWSAVQGAYEQYF. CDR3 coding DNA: TGTGCCTGGAGTGCTGTGCAGGGGGCCTACGAGCAGTACTTC.

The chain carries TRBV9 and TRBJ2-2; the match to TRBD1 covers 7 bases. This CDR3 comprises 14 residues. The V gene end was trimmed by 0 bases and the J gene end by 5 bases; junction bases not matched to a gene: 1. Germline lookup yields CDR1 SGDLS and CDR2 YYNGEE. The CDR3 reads CASSVATGTGELFF. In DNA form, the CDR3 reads TGTGCCAGCAGCGTAGCGACAGGGACCGGGGAGCTGTTTTTT.

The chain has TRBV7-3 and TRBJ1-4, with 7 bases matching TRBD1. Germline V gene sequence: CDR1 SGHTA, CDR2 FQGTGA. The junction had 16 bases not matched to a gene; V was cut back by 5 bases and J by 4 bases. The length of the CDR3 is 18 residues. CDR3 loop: CASSPRGGGTELNEKLFF. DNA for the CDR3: TGTGCCAGCAGCCCACGTGGAGGAGGGACAGAACTTAATGAAAAACTGTTTTTT.

The CDR3 loop is CASSLDGGEVVAEQFF. The CDR3 DNA is TGCGCCAGCAGCTTGGATGGGGGGGAAGTAGTGGCTGAGCAGTTCTTC. The chain links TRBV5-1 to TRBJ2-1; 7 bases are a match to TRBD2. Germline V gene lookup returns CDR1 SGHRS and CDR2 YFSETQ. CDR3 length: 16 residues. V gave up 0 bases and J gave up 9 bases; unmatched junction bases: 12. The full variable domain, in which reference TRBV5-1 and TRBJ2-1 provide the parts outside the CDR3, is KAGVTQTPRYLIKTRGQQVTLSCSPISGHRSVSWYQQTPGQGLQFLFEYFSETQRNKGNFPGRFSGRQFSNSRSEMNVSTLELGDSALYLCASSLDGGEVVAEQFFGPGTRLTVL.

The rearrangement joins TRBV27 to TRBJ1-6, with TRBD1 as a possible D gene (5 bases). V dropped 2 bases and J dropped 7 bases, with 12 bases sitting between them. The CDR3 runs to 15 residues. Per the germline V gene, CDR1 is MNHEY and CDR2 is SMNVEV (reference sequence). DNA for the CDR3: TGTGCCAGCAGTTTAAGGCAGGGATTCAATTCACCCCTCCACTTT. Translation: CASSLRQGFNSPLHF.

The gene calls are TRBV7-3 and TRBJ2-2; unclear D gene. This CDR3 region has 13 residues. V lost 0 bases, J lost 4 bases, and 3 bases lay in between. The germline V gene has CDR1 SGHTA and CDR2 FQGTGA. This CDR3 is CASSLTSTGELFF. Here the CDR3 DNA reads TGTGCCAGCAGCTTAACGAGCACCGGGGAGCTGTTTTTT.

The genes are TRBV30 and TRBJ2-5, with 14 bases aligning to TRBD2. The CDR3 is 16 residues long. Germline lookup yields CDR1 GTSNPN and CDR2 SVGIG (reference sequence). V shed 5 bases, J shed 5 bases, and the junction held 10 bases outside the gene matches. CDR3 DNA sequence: TGTGCCTGGGGAGGGACTAGCGGGAGCCCTGGGGAGACCCAGTACTTC. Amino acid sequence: CAWGGTSGSPGETQYF. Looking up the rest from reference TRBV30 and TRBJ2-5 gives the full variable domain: SQTIHQWPATLVQPVGSPLSLECTVEGTSNPNLYWYRQAAGRGLQLLFYSVGIGQISSEVPQNLSASRPQDRQFILSSKKLLLSDSGFYLCAWGGTSGSPGETQYFGPGTRLLVL.

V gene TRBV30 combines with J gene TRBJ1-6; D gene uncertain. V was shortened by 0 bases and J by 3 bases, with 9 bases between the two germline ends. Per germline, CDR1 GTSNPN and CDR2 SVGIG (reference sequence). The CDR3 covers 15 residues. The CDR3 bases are TGTGCCTGGAGTGTCGGCGGGAACTATAATTCACCCCTCCACTTT. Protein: CAWSVGGNYNSPLHF.

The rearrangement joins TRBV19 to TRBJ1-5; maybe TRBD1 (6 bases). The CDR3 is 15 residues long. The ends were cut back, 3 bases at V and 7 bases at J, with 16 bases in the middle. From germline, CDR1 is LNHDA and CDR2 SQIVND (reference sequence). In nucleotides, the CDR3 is TGTGCCAGTAGTATGGGCCCACAGGGTAGGCAGCCCCAGCATTTT. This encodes CASSMGPQGRQPQHF.

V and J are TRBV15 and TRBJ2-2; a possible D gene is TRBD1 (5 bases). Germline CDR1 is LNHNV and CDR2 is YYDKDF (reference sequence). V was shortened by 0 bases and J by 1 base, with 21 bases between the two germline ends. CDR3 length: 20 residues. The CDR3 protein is CATSRDHALGQSWNTGELFF. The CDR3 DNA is TGTGCCACCAGCAGAGATCATGCCCTAGGACAAAGCTGGAACACCGGGGAGCTGTTTTTT.

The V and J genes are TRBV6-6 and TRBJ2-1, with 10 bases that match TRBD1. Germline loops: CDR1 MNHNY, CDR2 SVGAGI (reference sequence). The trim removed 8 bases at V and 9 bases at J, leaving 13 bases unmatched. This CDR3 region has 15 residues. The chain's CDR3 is CASRDRGPGGGEQFF. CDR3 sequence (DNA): TGTGCCAGCCGGGACAGGGGTCCTGGGGGTGGTGAGCAGTTCTTC.

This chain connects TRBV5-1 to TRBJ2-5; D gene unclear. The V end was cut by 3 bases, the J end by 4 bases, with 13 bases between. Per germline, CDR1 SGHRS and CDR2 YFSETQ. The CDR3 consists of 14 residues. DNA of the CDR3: TGCGCCAGCAGCTCCTCCGTAGCCGGAGAGACCCAGTACTTC. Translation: CASSSSVAGETQYF.

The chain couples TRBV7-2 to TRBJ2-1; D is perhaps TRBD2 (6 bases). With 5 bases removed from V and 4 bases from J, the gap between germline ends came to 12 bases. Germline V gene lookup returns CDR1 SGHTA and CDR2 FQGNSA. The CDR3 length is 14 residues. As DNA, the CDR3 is TGTGCCAGCAGCCCGGGACTGGTGTACAATGAGCAGTTCTTC. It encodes CASSPGLVYNEQFF.

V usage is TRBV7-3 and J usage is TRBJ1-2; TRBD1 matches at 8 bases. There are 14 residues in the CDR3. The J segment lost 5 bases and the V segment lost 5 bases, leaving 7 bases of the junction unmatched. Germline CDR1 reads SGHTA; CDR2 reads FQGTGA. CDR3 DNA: TGTGCCAGCAGCCCCGACAGGGGTGATTATGGCTACACCTTC. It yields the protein CASSPDRGDYGYTF.

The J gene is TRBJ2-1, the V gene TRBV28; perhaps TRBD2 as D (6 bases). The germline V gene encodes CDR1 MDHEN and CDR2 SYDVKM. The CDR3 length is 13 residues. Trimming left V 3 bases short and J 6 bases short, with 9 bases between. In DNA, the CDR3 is TGTGCCAGCAGTTTGCTAGCGCCCAATGAGCAGTTCTTC. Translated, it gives CASSLLAPNEQFF.

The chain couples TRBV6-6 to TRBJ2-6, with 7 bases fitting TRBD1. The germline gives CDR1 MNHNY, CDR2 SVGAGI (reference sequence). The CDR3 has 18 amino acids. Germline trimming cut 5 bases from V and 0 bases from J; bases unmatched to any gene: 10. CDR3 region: CASSHRQGTTSGANVLTF. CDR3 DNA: TGTGCCAGCAGTCACAGACAGGGAACCACCTCTGGGGCCAACGTCCTGACTTTC.

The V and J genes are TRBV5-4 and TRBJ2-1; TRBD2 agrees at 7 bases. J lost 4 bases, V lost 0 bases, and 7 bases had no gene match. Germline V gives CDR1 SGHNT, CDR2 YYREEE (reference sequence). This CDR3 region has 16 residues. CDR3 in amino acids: CASSLGGGSEYNEQFF. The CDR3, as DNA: TGTGCCAGCAGCTTGGGTGGCGGGAGTGAGTACAATGAGCAGTTCTTC.

The CDR3 nucleotides read TGTGCCAGCAGTTCCCGGACTAGCGGCCCCCGTACGCAGTATTTT. This codes for CASSSRTSGPRTQYF. The genes are TRBV5-4 and TRBJ2-3, with 10 bases lining up with TRBD2. There are 15 residues in the CDR3. V lost 5 bases, J lost 8 bases, and 11 bases stayed unmatched. Germline CDR1 and CDR2: SGHNT and YYREEE (reference sequence).

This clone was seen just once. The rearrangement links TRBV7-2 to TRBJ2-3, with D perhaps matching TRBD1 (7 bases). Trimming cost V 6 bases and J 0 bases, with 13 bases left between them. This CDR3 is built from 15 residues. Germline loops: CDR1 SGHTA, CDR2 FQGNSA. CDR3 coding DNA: TGTGCCAGCAGACCAGGGGGGACTAGCACAGATACGCAGTATTTT. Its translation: CASRPGGTSTDTQYF.

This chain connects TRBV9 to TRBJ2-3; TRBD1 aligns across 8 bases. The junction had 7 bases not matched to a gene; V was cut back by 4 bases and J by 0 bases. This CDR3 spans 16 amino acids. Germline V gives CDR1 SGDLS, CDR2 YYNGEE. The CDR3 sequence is CASSPRTGTSTDTQYF. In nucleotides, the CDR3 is TGTGCCAGCAGCCCCCGGACAGGGACAAGCACAGATACGCAGTATTTT.

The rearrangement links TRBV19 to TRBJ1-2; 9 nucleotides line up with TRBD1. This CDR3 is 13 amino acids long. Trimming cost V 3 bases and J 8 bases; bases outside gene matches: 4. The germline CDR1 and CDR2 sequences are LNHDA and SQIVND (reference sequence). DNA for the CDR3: TGTGCCAGTAGTATCCGACAGGGGGACGGCTACACCTTC. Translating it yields CASSIRQGDGYTF.

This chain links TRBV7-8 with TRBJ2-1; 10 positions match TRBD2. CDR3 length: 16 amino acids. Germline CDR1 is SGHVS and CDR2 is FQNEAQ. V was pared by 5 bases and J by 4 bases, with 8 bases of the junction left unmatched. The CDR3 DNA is TGTGCCAGCAGCCCCCGAGCGGGAGGGCGTTACAATGAGCAGTTCTTC. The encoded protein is CASSPRAGGRYNEQFF.